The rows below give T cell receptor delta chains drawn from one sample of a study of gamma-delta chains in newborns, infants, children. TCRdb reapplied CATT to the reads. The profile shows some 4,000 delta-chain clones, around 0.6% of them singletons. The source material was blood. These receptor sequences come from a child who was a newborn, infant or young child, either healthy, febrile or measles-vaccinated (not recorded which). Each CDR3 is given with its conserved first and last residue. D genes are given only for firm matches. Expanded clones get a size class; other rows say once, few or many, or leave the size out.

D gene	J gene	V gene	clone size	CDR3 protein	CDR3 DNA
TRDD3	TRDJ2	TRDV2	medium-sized	CACDILGDKMTAQLFF	TGTGCCTGTGACATACTGGGGGATAAAATGACAGCACAACTCTTCTTT
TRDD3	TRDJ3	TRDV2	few	CACDSYTGDTFSWDTRQMFF	TGTGCCTGTGACTCTTACACTGGGGATACGTTCTCCTGGGACACCCGACAGATGTTTTTC
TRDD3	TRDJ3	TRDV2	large	CACDTVGLGDYWDTRQMFF	TGTGCCTGTGACACCGTGGGACTGGGGGATTACTGGGACACCCGACAGATGTTTTTC
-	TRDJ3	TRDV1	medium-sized	CALGERGLSSWDTRQMFF	TGTGCTCTTGGGGAACGGGGTCTAAGCTCCTGGGACACCCGACAGATGTTTTTC
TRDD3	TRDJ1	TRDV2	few	CACDTVLGDTNTDKLIF	TGTGCCTGTGACACCGTACTGGGGGATACGAACACCGATAAACTCATCTTT
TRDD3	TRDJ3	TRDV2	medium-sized	CACEYWGSSWDTRQMFF	TGTGCCTGTGAGTACTGGGGGAGCTCCTGGGACACCCGACAGATGTTTTTC
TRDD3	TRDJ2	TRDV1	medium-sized	CALGASYGGYAALTAQLFF	TGTGCTCTTGGGGCTTCCTACGGGGGATACGCTGCTTTGACAGCACAACTCTTCTTT
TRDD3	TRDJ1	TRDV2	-	CACDTWGNGVGYTDKLIF	TGTGCCTGTGACACCTGGGGGAACGGTGTGGGATACACCGATAAACTCATCTTT
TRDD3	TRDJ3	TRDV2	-	CARDPTGGSENWNTRQMFF	TGTGCCCGTGACCCGACTGGGGGATCGGAAAACTGGAACACCCGACAGATGTTTTTC
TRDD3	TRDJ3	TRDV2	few	CARDLLGDMRSWDTRQMFF	TGTGCCCGTGACTTACTGGGGGATATGCGCTCCTGGGACACCCGACAGATGTTTTTC
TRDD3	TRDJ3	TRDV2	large	CACDWGTSWDTRQMFF	TGTGCCTGTGACTGGGGGACATCCTGGGACACCCGACAGATGTTTTTC
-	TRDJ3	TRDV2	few	CACDTLGLTSRDTRQMFF	TGTGCCTGTGACACCTTGGGGTTAACCTCCCGGGACACCCGACAGATGTTTTTC
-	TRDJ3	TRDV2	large	CACDWGPLSWDTRQMFF	TGTGCCTGTGACTGGGGGCCCCTCTCCTGGGACACCCGACAGATGTTTTTC
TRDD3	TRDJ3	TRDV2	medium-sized	CACDTVLGDTSSSWDTRQMFF	TGTGCCTGTGACACCGTACTGGGGGATACGTCCAGCTCCTGGGACACCCGACAGATGTTTTTC
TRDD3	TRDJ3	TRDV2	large	CACDWGIRDTRQMFF	TGTGCCTGTGACTGGGGGATACGCGACACCCGACAGATGTTTTTC
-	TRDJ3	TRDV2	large	CACDTWDTRQMFF	TGTGCCTGTGACACCTGGGACACCCGACAGATGTTTTTC